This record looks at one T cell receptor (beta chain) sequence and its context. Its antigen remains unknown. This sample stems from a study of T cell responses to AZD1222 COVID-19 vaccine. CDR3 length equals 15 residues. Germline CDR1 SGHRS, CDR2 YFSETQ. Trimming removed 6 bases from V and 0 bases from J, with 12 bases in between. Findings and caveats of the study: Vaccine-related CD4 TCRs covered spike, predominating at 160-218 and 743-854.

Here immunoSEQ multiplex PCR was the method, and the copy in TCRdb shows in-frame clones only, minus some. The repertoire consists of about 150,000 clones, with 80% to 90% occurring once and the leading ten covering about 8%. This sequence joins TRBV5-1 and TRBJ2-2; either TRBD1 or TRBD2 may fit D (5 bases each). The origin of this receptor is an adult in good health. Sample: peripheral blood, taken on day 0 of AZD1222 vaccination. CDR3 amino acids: CASTRLGANTGELFF. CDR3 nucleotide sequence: TGCGCCAGCACCCGGCTGGGGGCGAACACCGGGGAGCTGTTTTTT.